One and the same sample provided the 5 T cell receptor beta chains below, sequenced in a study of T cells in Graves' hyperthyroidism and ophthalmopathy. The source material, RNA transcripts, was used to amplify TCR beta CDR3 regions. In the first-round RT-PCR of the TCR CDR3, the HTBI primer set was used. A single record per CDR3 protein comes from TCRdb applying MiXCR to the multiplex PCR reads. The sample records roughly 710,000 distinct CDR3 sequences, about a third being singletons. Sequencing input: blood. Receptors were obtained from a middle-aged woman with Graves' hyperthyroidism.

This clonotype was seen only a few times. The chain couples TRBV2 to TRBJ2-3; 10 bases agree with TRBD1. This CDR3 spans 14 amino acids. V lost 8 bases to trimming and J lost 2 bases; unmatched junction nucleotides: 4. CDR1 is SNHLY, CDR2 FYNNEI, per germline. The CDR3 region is CASGQGVLTDTQYF. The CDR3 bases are TGTGCCAGCGGACAGGGGGTGCTCACAGATACGCAGTATTTT. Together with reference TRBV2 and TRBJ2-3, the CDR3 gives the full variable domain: EPEVTQTPSHQVTQMGQEVILRCVPISNHLYFYWYRQILGQKVEFLVSFYNNEISEKSEIFDDQFSVERPDGSNFTLKIRSTKLEDSAMYFCASGQGVLTDTQYFGPGTRLTVL.

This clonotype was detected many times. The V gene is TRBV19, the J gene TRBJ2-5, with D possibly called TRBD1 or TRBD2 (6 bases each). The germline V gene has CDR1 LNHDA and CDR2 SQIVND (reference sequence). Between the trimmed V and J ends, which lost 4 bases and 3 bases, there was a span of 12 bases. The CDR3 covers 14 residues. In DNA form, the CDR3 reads TGTGCCAGTAGTAAAGGGGGGTGGGAAGAGACCCAGTACTTC. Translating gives CASSKGGWEETQYF.

The CDR3 nucleotides are TGTGCCAGCAGTAGCCAGCGGGGCTACTATGGCTACACCTTC. Protein: CASSSQRGYYGYTF. The chain is built from TRBV2 and TRBJ1-2; maybe TRBD1 (5 bases). The germline CDR1 and CDR2 sequences are SNHLY and FYNNEI. The CDR3 contains 14 residues. The V end was cut by 5 bases, the J end by 3 bases, with 13 bases between.

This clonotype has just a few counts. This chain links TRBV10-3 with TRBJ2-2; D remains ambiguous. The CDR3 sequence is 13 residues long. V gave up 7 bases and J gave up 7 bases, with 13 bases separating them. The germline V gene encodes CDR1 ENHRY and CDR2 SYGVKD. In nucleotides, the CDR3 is TGTGCCATCACTTCCCTCCTGGGCGGGGAGCTGTTTTTT. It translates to CAITSLLGGELFF.

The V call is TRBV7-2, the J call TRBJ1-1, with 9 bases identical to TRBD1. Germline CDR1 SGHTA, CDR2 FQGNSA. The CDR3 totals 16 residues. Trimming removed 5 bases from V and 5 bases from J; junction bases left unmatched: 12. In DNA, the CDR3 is TGTGCCAGCAGCCCTCGACAAGGGACAGGGACAACTGAAGCTTTCTTT. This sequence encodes CASSPRQGTGTTEAFF.